What follows is one T cell receptor beta chain and its context. This clone's antigen is unknown. No base quality values were provided; no much bigger clone lies one nucleotide off. This sample was taken from a study of cytomegalovirus exposure and HLA in healthy donors (dated by TCRdb to the late 2010s). Study-wide context: According to an earlier analysis of a few hundred of the donors, 150 million to 200 million T cells yielded 90 million to 130 million unique TCR beta sequences and 276 Gb of sequence data. An early release that covered several hundred HLA-typed donors contained around 300 gigabases of sequencing data and some 87 million unique TCR sequences. Of the 398 genotyped donors, more than 75% were placed in the genetic ancestry cluster associated with self-reported Caucasian donors. The study was designed to test whether signatures of past pathogen exposure could be identified by cataloging public T cell receptors. Using immunosequencing, the study profiled T cell repertoires from around 670 subjects and related those repertoires to cytomegalovirus serostatus. Besides the first cohort of 666 subjects, a separate validation cohort made up of 90 to 150 different subjects was used. To predict cytomegalovirus infection status, the study brought together high-throughput TCR immunosequencing, statistical association of individual TCRs with disease status, and machine learning. To study patterns of TCR occurrence, a later analysis re-analyzed previously published TCR beta repertoires from 650 to 750 donors and added high-resolution HLA genotyping. Rather than using new phenotypic data, the later analysis identified candidate immune exposures from TCR beta sequences and from how often those sequences occurred across donors. In an earlier analysis of 587 of the donors, high-throughput TCR beta sequencing was used to judge whether each TCR beta V gene segment behaved as functional or pseudogenic. Donor age, sex, ethnicity and CMV serostatus were compiled together with the repertoire data. A later genetic analysis took genome-wide SNP genotypes for about three fifths of the 666 donors and used that subset as a discovery cohort. All discovery cohort repertoires had been generated using a single sequencing platform. HLA typing included class I and class II loci at four-digit resolution. Typing coverage differed by locus: A, B, C, DRB1 and DQB1 were typed in about 629-640 donors, DQA1 in 500 to 550, DPA1 in some 610, and DPB1 in roughly 470. Because of strong linkage in the cohort, five DR-DQ haplotypes were treated as single units for association and clustering. On average, about 240,000 unique TCR beta nucleotide sequences were sequenced per donor among 398 genotyped donors of the cohort, with roughly 20% of those sequences being non-productive. Summary of the overall study and its limitations: In a later analysis, the rate of TCR association differed among HLA loci, with DRB1 alleles having the most associated TCRs and HLA-C alleles having the fewest. In a later analysis, several top co-occurrence clusters were reported to appear linked to parvovirus B19, influenza, CMV and Epstein-Barr virus. Because some donors lacked HLA typing at each locus, the association tests relied only on the typed subset. In a later analysis, most CMV-associated TCR beta chains were found to appear HLA-restricted, with HLA associations seemingly driven largely by CMV exposure. According to a later genetic analysis, donors in an Asian-associated ancestry cluster had fewer N-insertions in productive TCRs than the approximately 670-donor mean. The study gave a list of under 200 TCR beta chains associated with cytomegalovirus. While some public TCRs were present in many individuals, most TCR sequences turned up only very rarely across donors. Because the 87-base-pair reads could not distinguish some IMGT-functional V segments, including TRBV6-2 and TRBV6-3, those segments were excluded. Linkage disequilibrium might explain the correlated functional status among segregating V segments, but an unknown experimental factor could not be excluded. When HLA alleles, especially DR and DQ, strongly co-occurred, TCR associations were difficult to assign to individual alleles. This cohort had only TCR beta chains sequenced, and the lack of alpha or paired-chain data limited which features could be detected. A further reported finding was that TCR beta sequences accurately predicted the HLA-A and HLA-B alleles for most subjects in the first cohort. The classifier was reported to diagnose cytomegalovirus status with high specificity and sensitivity in both the original cohort and the validation cohort. The sequencing pipeline was judged likely to have produced a cluster of highly shared sequence variants as a technical artifact. Because counts were too low, seventeen rarely observed V segments, including chromosome 9 orphons, were left out of the earlier analysis of some 600 of the donors. Three of the identified cytomegalovirus-associated TCR beta chains were confirmed in vitro to be specific for cytomegalovirus antigens. In a later analysis, HLA-associated TCR beta chains showed more clonal expansion and lower generation probabilities than non-associated chains that were equally common. In an earlier analysis of some 500 of the donors, most TCR beta V segments appeared in productive rearrangements about 87% or about 30% of the time, broadly matching IMGT annotations. Immune exposure information for the cohort was limited to CMV serostatus. A later analysis associated about 18,000 TCR beta sequences with specific HLA alleles at a false discovery rate of 0.05. The authors suggested that the approach could potentially be extended to other disease states and immunological phenotypes. In a later genetic analysis, a missense DCLRE1C variant was associated with V-gene and J-gene trimming of TCR beta chains, and the association was replicated in an independent cohort. Sequencing depth was assumed to be roughly uniform across donors in the presence/absence analyses, though that assumption may not hold.

The CDR3 starts with the cysteine, ends with the phenylalanine, and has 13 residues. This entry keeps only the CDR3 DNA: 39 bases, framed from base 1. CDR1 and CDR2, per the germline V gene, are SGDLS and YYNGEE. V loses 0 bases of germline sequence and J loses 5 bases, and the interval between the two ends is 8 bases. The library was made by the immunoSEQ multiplex PCR assay. A mixture of 60 forward primers for TCR Vbeta segments and 13 reverse primers for TCR Jbeta segments was used in the multiplex PCR. Amplification of the CDR3 region of rearranged TCR beta genes was performed with a multiplex PCR assay on genomic DNA. Amplified TCR beta libraries were sequenced as 87-base-pair reads on the Illumina HiSeq System. The published analysis was carried out like this. In a later analysis, approximately 74 million unique TCR beta chains were counted across the 650 to 700 repertoires, and around 10 million of these chains were shared by at least two donors. Raw reads were error-corrected and collapsed into unique sequences by a nearest-neighbor algorithm in which closely related sequences were merged to remove PCR and sequencing errors. CDR3 sequences were aligned to IMGT reference sequences to assign V, D and J gene segments. For a sequence to be retained, at least a six-nucleotide match to both a V gene segment and a J gene segment was required. A rearrangement was called productive if the CDR3 had no stop codons and remained in frame with V and J, and every other rearrangement was called non-productive. Following IMGT convention, CDR3 was defined as the stretch from the second conserved V-encoded cysteine up to the conserved J-encoded phenylalanine. The earlier analysis of approximately 590 of the donors excluded any sequence lacking an unambiguous match to a single V gene segment. An earlier analysis of some 500 of the donors classified V segments as functional when productive rearrangements were above 56.7% and as segregating when the standard deviation between donors was above 5%. To diagnose cytomegalovirus status from the catalog of TCR beta chain sequences, a statistical classification framework was built. V and J gene assignment, in a later analysis, came from comparing TCR nucleotide sequences with IMGT/GENE-DB human TR gene sequences. The TCRdist pipeline was used in a later analysis to assign CDR3 sequences and most-parsimonious VDJ recombination scenarios. In a later analysis, each TCR beta chain was defined by its CDR3 amino acid sequence together with its V-gene family, and reads lacking a unique V-gene family were excluded. A later analysis removed several hundred highly shared, low-generation-probability nucleotide sequences to deal with suspected cross-contamination and a sequencing artifact. For each public chain, a later analysis derived a clonal expansion index from normalized ranks of inferred template counts within each repertoire. Generation probabilities in a later analysis came from a VDJ recombination model fitted to out-of-frame rearrangements, and those results were checked against IGoR. A later analysis scored TCR-TCR, TCR-HLA and TCR-CMV co-occurrence with hypergeometric tests, applying a repertoire-size bias correction to TCR pairs. False discovery rates were estimated in a later analysis by permuting HLA or CMV assignments 20 times. In a later analysis, co-occurring TCRs were grouped with DBSCAN, and TCRdist sequence similarity was added when clustering was performed within HLA-allele-positive subsets. Co-occurrence clustering excluded repertoires with fewer than 30,000 or more than 120,000 public chains, plus five with anomalous nucleotide sharing. The immuneACCESS repertoire file appears here via TCRdb, limited to in-frame rearrangements. These files lack a portion of the clones; in checked studies, under half of the deficit traces to unresolved V genes, and the cause of the others is not known. V, J and clone size are taken as reported in that table, and D and trimming were inferred from the DNA itself. This sample comprises under 200,000 clones, around 79% of them detected only once. The ten largest account for over 12% of the sample.

The cohort comprised 550 to 700 healthy bone marrow donors. At the time of sampling, all cohort members were nominally healthy, though unrecorded immune exposures were likely present. The donor tested CMV seropositive and was one of the 289 seropositive cohort members. A peripheral blood sample was provided by each donor, and peripheral blood mononuclear cells were used for TCR beta sequencing. The Qiagen DNeasy Blood Extraction Kit was used to extract genomic DNA from the blood cell samples. Recombination linked TRBV9 to TRBJ1-2, with an unclear D gene assignment. Source material: PBMCs. This TCR derives from a man aged 45-65 years in good health and CMV-seropositive. The CDR3 protein: CASSVGQSYGYTF. The nucleotide sequence is given as TGTGCCAGCAGCGTAGGGCAGTCTTATGGCTACACCTTC.